The sequence of this T cell receptor beta chain was determined in a study of blood T cell repertoires in COVID-19 (dated by TCRdb to about 2020). Concerning the study at large: Samples from collaborators originated in the United States, Italy and Spain and spanned both the acute and convalescent phases of COVID-19. The repertoires were released in a freely available public database meant as a resource for research on the immune response to SARS-CoV-2. Samples were obtained from the ongoing ImmuneRACE study (first 160 participants) and from 1,000 to 1,500 subjects provided by 6 global collaborators. Nearly every sample came with metadata listing a de-identified subject ID, COVID-19 status, age in years and sex. HLA class I and class II types, where available, came from metadata supplied by the sample provider rather than from assay-based typing. Deeply sampled blood TCRbeta repertoires from subjects exposed to, actively infected with, or recovered from COVID-19 were included in the dataset. The prospective study material was composed of cDNA or gDNA derived from T cells, B-cell-depleted T cells, or PBMCs.

A second Seattle source provided samples from volunteer blood donors who had recovered from COVID-19. The collaborating institutions used their own protocols to collect whole blood in K2EDTA tubes. For TCRbeta analysis, collaborator samples were shipped as frozen whole blood, as isolated PBMCs, or as DNA extracted from either sample type. What the study reported, not specific to this receptor: How much clinical and demographic metadata was included differed by source and by participant, and the metadata was provided uncurated.

TCRbeta CDR3 regions were amplified from genomic DNA using the immunoSEQ Assay, a bias-controlled multiplex PCR. In the paper's pipeline: Nucleated cell counts per sample were estimated from amplification of reference gene primers within the assay. To quantify the absolute abundance of each unique TCRbeta CDR3 rearrangement, sequence reads were collapsed and filtered. For each sample, productive Simpson clonality was calculated as the square root of Simpson's diversity index over productive rearrangements. TCRdb carries this immuneACCESS record with in-frame sequences only. Its versions omit some clonotypes, under half of them owing to an unresolved V gene in the studies checked, with the rest unexplained. The DNA was the basis for D and trimming; V, J and clone size are from that table. Across this sample there are under 250,000 clones, with 80% to 85% seen only once. 3% to 3.5% of the sample goes to the ten largest clones.

In the germline V gene, CDR1 corresponds to SQVTM and CDR2 to ANQGSEA. V is pruned by 8 bases and J by 5 bases, leaving 9 bases of the junction without a gene match. The CDR3 starts with the cysteine, ends with the phenylalanine, and has 12 residues. CDR3 DNA only is kept here, 36 bases in frame from base 1. This clone is a singleton in its sample. This clone's antigen is unknown. No base-level quality is on record; no much larger clone is a single base apart. The material sequenced was peripheral blood. This sequence uses TRBV29-1 and TRBJ2-7; 7 nucleotides in the junction match TRBD2. The receptor comes from a woman younger than 45 who had recovered from COVID-19. DNA sequence: TGCAGCTCGCGGACGGCGGGGGACGAGCAGTACTTC. Translated, it gives CSSRTAGDEQYF.